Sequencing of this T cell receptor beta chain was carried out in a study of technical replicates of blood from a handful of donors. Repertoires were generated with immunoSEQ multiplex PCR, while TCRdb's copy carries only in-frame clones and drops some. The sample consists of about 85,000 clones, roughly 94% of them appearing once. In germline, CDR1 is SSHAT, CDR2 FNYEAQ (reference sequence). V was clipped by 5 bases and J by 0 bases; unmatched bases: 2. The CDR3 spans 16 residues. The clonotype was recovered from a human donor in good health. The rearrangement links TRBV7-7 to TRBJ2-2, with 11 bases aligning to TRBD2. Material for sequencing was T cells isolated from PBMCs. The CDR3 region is CASSRLAGSNTGELFF. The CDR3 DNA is TGTGCCAGCAGCCGACTAGCGGGATCGAACACCGGGGAGCTGTTTTTT.